The source of this T cell receptor beta chain is a study of early T cells in non-severe SARS-CoV-2 infection. Study overall: The study sequenced bulk RNA from unsorted whole blood, with chains unpaired. Findings and limits, study-wide: VDJdb matching skewed toward anti-spike CD8 responses, missing private and CD4 specificities.

V lost 0 bases and J lost 1; bases outside the gene matches: 2. The CDR3 loop spans 16 amino acids. From germline, CDR1 is MNHEY and CDR2 SVGAGI. As part of library construction, unique molecular identifiers were attached to individual cDNA molecules. TCRdb processed the 5' RACE reads anew with MiXCR; each CDR3 protein has one entry. The table shows about 97,000 distinct CDR3 sequences, with approximately 10% occurring only once. Notes on this clonotype: The antigen is undetermined.

The receptor's source is an adult who was a healthcare worker with PCR-confirmed SARS-CoV-2 infection or an uninfected control (not recorded which). This sequence joins TRBV6-5 and TRBJ1-3; 8 bases match TRBD1. This specimen consisted of whole blood, obtained at baseline. CDR3 coding DNA: TGTGCCAGCAGTTACTCAGGGACAGGTTCTGGAAACACCATATATTTT. Its protein product is CASSYSGTGSGNTIYF.